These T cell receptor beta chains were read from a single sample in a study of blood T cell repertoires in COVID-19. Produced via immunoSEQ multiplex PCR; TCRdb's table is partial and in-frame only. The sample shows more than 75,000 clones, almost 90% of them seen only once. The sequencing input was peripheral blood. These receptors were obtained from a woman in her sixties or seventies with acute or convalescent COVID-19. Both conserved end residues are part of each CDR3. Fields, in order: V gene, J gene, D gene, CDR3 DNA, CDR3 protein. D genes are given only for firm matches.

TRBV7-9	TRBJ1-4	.	TGTGCCAGCAGCTTAGCAGACAGTTCCTTTAATGAAAAACTGTTTTTT	CASSLADSSFNEKLFF
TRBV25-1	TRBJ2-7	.	TGTGCCAGCAGTGAGGGGTTTGAGGGTTACGAGCAGTACTTC	CASSEGFEGYEQYF
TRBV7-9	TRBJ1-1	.	TGTGCCAGCAGCTTAGGGGTTGGACAGTCTACTGAAGCTTTCTTT	CASSLGVGQSTEAFF
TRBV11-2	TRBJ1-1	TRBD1	TGTGCCAGCAGCTCTTACAGGGGGCCTGGCACTGAAGCTTTCTTT	CASSSYRGPGTEAFF
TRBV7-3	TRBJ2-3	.	TGTGCCAGCAGCCTGACTCAAAGGGGGACAGATACGCAGTATTTT	CASSLTQRGTDTQYF
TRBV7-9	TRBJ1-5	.	TGTGCCAGCAGCCCAGGGGTAGGCAATCAGCCCCAGCATTTT	CASSPGVGNQPQHF
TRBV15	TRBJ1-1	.	TGTGCCACCAGCAGCTGGGACACCTCGAACACTGAAGCTTTCTTT	CATSSWDTSNTEAFF
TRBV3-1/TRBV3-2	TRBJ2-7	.	TGTGCCAGCAGCCAAATTTCGGGACTCAACTACGAGCAGTACTTC	CASSQISGLNYEQYF
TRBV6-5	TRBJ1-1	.	TGTGCCAGCAGGGTAATTGCGACTGAAGCTTTCTTT	CASRVIATEAFF
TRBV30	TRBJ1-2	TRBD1	TGTGCCTGGACAATGGGACAGGGAATACGTGGCTATGGCTACACCTTC	CAWTMGQGIRGYGYTF
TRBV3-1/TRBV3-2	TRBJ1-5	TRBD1	TGTGCCAGCAGCCGGGACAGGTCAGCCAGCCCCCAGCATTTT	CASSRDRSASPQHF
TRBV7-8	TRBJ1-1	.	TGTGCCAGCAGCTTTGAGTCGGCAGGGGTGGGCACTGAAGCTTTCTTT	CASSFESAGVGTEAFF
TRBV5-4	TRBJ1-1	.	TGTGCCAGCAGCCCCTCGGGTGTTAGAAACACTGAAGCTTTCTTT	CASSPSGVRNTEAFF
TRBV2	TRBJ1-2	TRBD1	TGTGCCAGCAGTGCCGTAGGACAGGGCAGGAATGGCTACACCTTC	CASSAVGQGRNGYTF
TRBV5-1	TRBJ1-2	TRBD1	TGCGCCAGCAGCGTGTACTCCGGACAGGCCAACTATGGCTACACCTTC	CASSVYSGQANYGYTF
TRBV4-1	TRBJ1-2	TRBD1	TGCGCCAGCAGCCAAACAGGGGCCTATGGCTACACCTTC	CASSQTGAYGYTF
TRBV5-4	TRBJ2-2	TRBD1	TGTGCCAGCAGCTCACAGGGGGTTAAAGGGGAGCTGTTTTTT	CASSSQGVKGELFF